This T cell receptor (beta chain) was sequenced during a study of post-analysis software for immune sequencing data. Sequencing libraries made from TCR beta cDNA carried unique molecular identifiers. One entry per CDR3 protein results from TCRdb running MiXCR on the PCR reads. The table has over 300,000 distinct CDR3 sequences, less than 40% seen once. This TCR was sampled from a girl between 10 and 17 years old with multiple sclerosis. Material: blood.

CDR3 amino acids: CASRRLTGTSTDTQYF. The CDR3 DNA reads as TGTGCCAGCAGACGCCTTACCGGGACTAGCACAGATACGCAGTATTTT. This sequence joins TRBV6-5 and TRBJ2-3; D may be TRBD2 (6 bases). The germline V gene has CDR1 MNHEY and CDR2 SVGAGI. The length of the CDR3 is 16 residues. Between the trimmed V and J ends, which lost 6 bases and 0 bases, there was a span of 16 bases.